Listed here are 22 T cell receptor beta chains from one sample, sequenced in a study of blood T cell repertoires in COVID-19. The data were produced by immunoSEQ multiplex PCR, yet TCRdb's version contains in-frame clones alone and is incomplete. Counted here are around 250,000 clones, approximately 86% occurring once; the ten biggest clones make up 3.6%. The material sequenced was peripheral blood. These receptors all come from a man aged 18 to 30 with active or convalescent COVID-19.

The J gene is TRBJ1-5, the V gene TRBV24-1; D not resolved. Between the trimmed V and J ends, which lost 3 bases and 4 bases, there was a span of 12 bases. The CDR3 loop spans 15 amino acids. Looked up from germline, CDR1 is KGHDR and CDR2 is SFDVKD. The CDR3 DNA sequence: TGTGCCACCAGTGATGCCTCGGACTGGAATCAGCCCCAGCATTTT. Protein product: CATSDASDWNQPQHF.

The chain has TRBV10-3 and TRBJ1-2, with D hard to call. The CDR3 extends over 12 amino acids. The ends were cut back, 8 bases at V and 4 bases at J, with 11 bases in the middle. Germline V gives CDR1 ENHRY, CDR2 SYGVKD. CDR3 nucleotides: TGTGCCATCGCTACGGAGGGCTATGGCTACACCTTC. This codes for CAIATEGYGYTF.

This clone showed up just once. The chain employs TRBV29-1 and TRBJ2-3, with TRBD2 matching 10 bases. This CDR3 is 15 amino acids long. Germline V gene lookup returns CDR1 SQVTM and CDR2 ANQGSEA. V shed 4 bases and J 2 bases; nucleotides not matched to a gene: 6. CDR3 sequence reads: CSVAASGGLTDTQYF. The CDR3 nucleotides are TGCAGCGTTGCGGCTAGCGGGGGACTCACAGATACGCAGTATTTT.

The V gene is TRBV12-3 or TRBV12-4, the J gene TRBJ1-3, with D uncertain. The CDR3 runs to 11 residues. The V gene lost 7 bases and the J gene lost 4 bases, with 5 bases spanning the gap. The CDR3: CASTVGNTIYF. The CDR3 region has the DNA TGTGCCAGCACCGTCGGAAACACCATATATTTT.

The chain is built from TRBV19 and TRBJ1-1; the D is unclear. V lost 7 bases to trimming and J lost 3 bases, with 12 bases between them. The CDR3 has 13 residues. Germline CDR1 is LNHDA and CDR2 is SQIVND (reference sequence). The CDR3 loop reads CASNDGEDTEAFF. In nucleotides, the CDR3 is TGTGCCAGTAACGATGGGGAGGACACTGAAGCTTTCTTT.

The CDR3 region has the DNA TGTGCCAGCTCAACGGGAATTACACCAAGCCAAGAGACCCAGTACTTC. Its protein product is CASSTGITPSQETQYF. This chain connects TRBV18 to TRBJ2-5; perhaps TRBD2 as D (5 bases). The CDR3 is 16 amino acids. Germline V lookup: CDR1 KGHSH, CDR2 LQKENI. Trimming cost V 5 bases and J 1 base, with 17 bases left between them.

The chain combines TRBV6-5 with TRBJ2-7, with 7 bases fitting TRBD2. This CDR3 region has 13 residues. The V and J ends lost 8 bases and 2 bases, in that order; junction bases with no gene match: 6. The germline V gene encodes CDR1 MNHEY and CDR2 SVGAGI. CDR3 sequence reads: CASATAGPYEQYF. The CDR3 DNA follows: TGTGCCAGCGCCACAGCGGGACCCTACGAGCAGTACTTC.

This chain uses TRBV3-1 (or the pseudogene TRBV3-2) with TRBJ2-3; 7 bases agree with TRBD2. The V segment lost 4 bases and the J segment 1 base; nucleotides outside the gene matches: 11. The CDR3 sequence is 17 residues long. Germline V lookup: CDR1 LGHDT, CDR2 YNNKEL (reference sequence). CDR3 nucleotide sequence: TGTGCCAGCAGCCCTCCGGCGGGAGCGCGCTGCACAGATACGCAGTATTTT. Translation: CASSPPAGARCTDTQYF.

The chain is built from TRBV5-1 and TRBJ1-4; no clear D gene. Germline V lookup: CDR1 SGHRS, CDR2 YFSETQ. The CDR3 totals 14 residues. Deletions cut 0 bases from V and 5 bases from J, with 8 bases between. CDR3 bases: TGCGCCAGCAGCTTGGAGCCGCGGAATGAAAAACTGTTTTTT. Residues: CASSLEPRNEKLFF.

CDR3 amino acids: CASSLGQGTSEQYF. The CDR3 DNA sequence: TGTGCCAGCTCACTTGGACAGGGAACCTCCGAGCAGTACTTC. The gene calls are TRBV18 and TRBJ2-7; 8 nucleotides line up with TRBD1. Germline CDR1 is KGHSH and CDR2 is LQKENI. The CDR3 covers 14 residues. J gave up 6 bases and V 4 bases, and 8 bases lay outside the gene matches. The full variable domain, completed using reference TRBV18 and TRBJ2-7, is NAGVMQNPRHLVRRRGQEARLRCSPMKGHSHVYWYRQLPEEGLKFMVYLQKENIIDESGMPKERFSAEFPKEGPSILRIQQVVRGDSAAYFCASSLGQGTSEQYFGPGTRLTVT.

This clone was picked up a small number of times. The V and J genes are TRBV2 and TRBJ1-2, with D unclear. CDR1 is SNHLY and CDR2 is FYNNEI in the germline V gene. This CDR3 is 13 amino acids long. Between the trimmed V and J ends, which lost 1 base and 10 bases, there was a span of 13 bases. In nucleotides, the CDR3 is TGTGCCAGCAGTGAAGGGACGGAGGAGGACTACACCTTC. It specifies CASSEGTEEDYTF.

V gene TRBV9 combines with J gene TRBJ1-5; 10 bases are shared with TRBD1. The germline gives CDR1 SGDLS, CDR2 YYNGEE. The CDR3 sequence is 16 residues long. V was clipped by 2 bases and J by 4 bases; unmatched bases: 6. The CDR3 reads CASSVPPGQGNQPQHF. The CDR3, as DNA: TGTGCCAGCAGCGTTCCTCCGGGACAGGGGAATCAGCCCCAGCATTTT.

The J gene is TRBJ1-1, the V gene TRBV19; 8 positions agree with TRBD1. The CDR3 spans 16 residues. After removal of 5 bases from V and 5 bases from J, the junction contained 13 bases not matched to a gene. Germline V gives CDR1 LNHDA, CDR2 SQIVND (reference sequence). The CDR3 DNA reads as TGTGCCAGTAGTTCCTATTCAGGGGGCCGGGGGACTGAAGCTTTCTTT. This gives the protein CASSSYSGGRGTEAFF.

This clone has more than one count but fewer than ten. The chain employs TRBV19 and TRBJ1-5; D is perhaps TRBD1 (5 bases). The CDR3 extends over 15 amino acids. The germline V and J ends were trimmed by 5 bases and 0 bases, with 11 bases remaining between them. Germline assignment: CDR1 LNHDA and CDR2 SQIVND (reference sequence). The DNA for the CDR3 is TGTGCCAGTAGTCTCAAGACAGCTAGCAATCAGCCCCAGCATTTT. It is translated as CASSLKTASNQPQHF.

This clone was recorded only once. The gene calls are TRBV2 and TRBJ2-6; D is ambiguous. The V gene's germline CDR1 is SNHLY and CDR2 FYNNEI. Trimming removed 8 bases from V and 0 bases from J, with 2 bases in between. The CDR3 covers 12 residues. The CDR3: CASHSGANVLTF. The CDR3 region has the DNA TGTGCCAGCCACTCTGGGGCCAACGTCCTGACTTTC.

The CDR3 sequence is CASSFGQTGELFF. The CDR3 coding sequence is TGTGCCAGCAGTTTCGGACAAACCGGGGAGCTGTTTTTT. The chain couples TRBV27 to TRBJ2-2; possibly TRBD1 for D (5 bases). Trimming stripped 3 bases from V and 5 bases from J, with 7 bases between. CDR3 length: 13 residues. In germline, CDR1 is MNHEY, CDR2 SMNVEV (reference sequence).

The chain is built from TRBV7-2 and TRBJ2-7, with 8 bases identical to TRBD2. The CDR3 length is 15 residues. Per the germline V gene, CDR1 is SGHTA and CDR2 is FQGNSA. The V and J ends lost 5 bases and 3 bases, in that order; junction bases with no gene match: 9. The CDR3 reads CASSPQAGENYEQYF. In DNA form, the CDR3 reads TGTGCCAGCAGCCCCCAAGCGGGAGAAAACTACGAGCAGTACTTC.

The V and J genes are TRBV7-2 and TRBJ2-2, with TRBD2 identical over 8 bases. Germline-derived CDR1 and CDR2 are SGHTA and FQGNSA. The CDR3 covers 19 residues. Trimming at V came to 1 base and at J to 5 bases, leaving 15 bases not matched to a gene. The CDR3 DNA is TGTGCCAGCAGCTTAGTCGTTGGCACGGGAGGGCCGGGAACCGGGGAGCTGTTTTTT. Its protein product is CASSLVVGTGGPGTGELFF.

This chain joins TRBV5-6 and TRBJ2-7, with TRBD1 as a possible D gene (6 bases). Trimming took 4 bases from V and 5 from J, leaving 16 bases between them. The CDR3 has 14 amino acids. CDR1 and CDR2 from the germline V gene are SGHDT and YYEEEE. The DNA of the CDR3 is TGTGCCAGCAGCATACCTCAGGGGTTCAACGAGCAGTACTTC. It encodes CASSIPQGFNEQYF. Together with reference TRBV5-6 and TRBJ2-7, the CDR3 gives the full variable domain: DAGVTQSPTHLIKTRGQQVTLRCSPKSGHDTVSWYQQALGQGPQFIFQYYEEEERQRGNFPDRFSGHQFPNYSSELNVNALLLGDSALYLCASSIPQGFNEQYFGPGTRLTVT.

J is TRBJ2-3 and V is TRBV5-1; TRBD1 aligns across 10 bases. The CDR3 consists of 17 residues. After removal of 6 bases from V and 1 base from J, the junction contained 11 bases not matched to a gene. Germline lookup yields CDR1 SGHRS and CDR2 YFSETQ. In nucleotides, the CDR3 is TGCGCCAGCAAAAGGGACAGGGGAACGGCGGGCACAGATACGCAGTATTTT. It encodes CASKRDRGTAGTDTQYF.

The gene calls are TRBV7-2 and TRBJ1-1, with D perhaps matching TRBD1 (5 bases). The germline V and J ends were trimmed by 2 bases and 3 bases, with 7 bases remaining between them. The V gene's germline CDR1 is SGHTA and CDR2 FQGNSA. This CDR3 has 13 residues. CDR3 residues: CASSLSQDTEAFF. For the CDR3, the DNA is TGTGCCAGCAGCTTATCACAGGACACTGAAGCTTTCTTT.

The CDR3: CASSLRYPSDRFYGYTF. The CDR3 DNA sequence: TGTGCCAGCAGCTTACGGTACCCCAGCGACAGGTTCTATGGCTACACCTTC. This rearrangement joins TRBV13 to TRBJ1-2; a weak D match, TRBD1 (6 bases). Germline loops: CDR1 PRHDT, CDR2 FYEKMQ (reference sequence). CDR3 length: 17 residues. V shed 2 bases and J shed 4 bases, with 20 bases lying between them.